This T cell receptor beta chain is from a study of cytomegalovirus exposure and HLA in healthy donors. The CDR3 length is 17 residues. Germline CDR1 SGHTA, CDR2 FQGNSA. With 4 bases removed from V and 3 bases from J, the gap between germline ends came to 21 bases. Findings and limits, study-wide: Later analysis indicated greater clonal expansion among HLA-associated TCR beta chains than among equally common other chains. Most CMV-associated TCR beta chains were later found to appear HLA-restricted. Among TCR beta chains, those listed as cytomegalovirus-associated numbered around 160. Compared with the roughly 700-donor mean, an Asian-associated ancestry cluster reportedly had fewer N-insertions, according to a later analysis.

In regard to this clone: Its matching antigen is unknown.

PCR was performed using 60 Vbeta and 13 Jbeta primers. Clones were read by immunoSEQ multiplex PCR, and TCRdb kept only the in-frame ones, dropping some. The data contain 60,000 to 80,000 clones, 65% to 85% of them seen just once; the ten biggest clones take up less than 3.5%. Sequenced: PBMCs. V gene TRBV7-2 combines with J gene TRBJ1-2; weak D call: TRBD1 (6 bases). This sequence originates from a woman aged 30 to 39 in good health and CMV-seronegative. CDR3 in DNA: TGTGCCAGCAGCTCGGATCCGGGGGGCCTTTTTCACTATGGCTACACCTTC. Protein: CASSSDPGGLFHYGYTF.